The rows below give T cell receptor beta chains drawn from one sample of a study of blood T cell repertoires in COVID-19. The assay was immunoSEQ multiplex PCR, and TCRdb's table has in-frame clones only and misses some. The sample holds tens of thousands of clones; 60% to 85% are singletons and the top ten take 4.5% to 6%. Material for sequencing was peripheral blood. Receptors were obtained from a human donor in a cohort sampled during active COVID-19. Each CDR3 is given with its conserved first and last residue. Each record gives: D gene, CDR3 length, V gene, clone size, J gene, CDR3 protein, CDR3 DNA. A D gene is named only where the DNA matches it firmly. Size tells how often a clone was seen (once, few, many) or the class of an expanded clone, and some rows leave it out.

d_call: TRBD1
cdr3_length: 15
v_call: TRBV7-8
clone_size: -
j_call: TRBJ1-1
cdr3_aa: CASSFGGQGNTEAFF
cdr3_nt: TGTGCCAGCAGCTTTGGGGGACAGGGAAACACTGAAGCTTTCTTT

d_call: TRBD2
cdr3_length: 19
v_call: TRBV28
clone_size: -
j_call: TRBJ2-1
cdr3_aa: CASSPRGTSGRSSYNEQFF
cdr3_nt: TGTGCCAGCAGTCCAAGAGGGACTAGCGGGCGGAGCTCCTACAATGAGCAGTTCTTC

d_call: -
cdr3_length: 14
v_call: TRBV4-1
clone_size: -
j_call: TRBJ1-6
cdr3_aa: CASSHLREQGYIHF
cdr3_nt: TGCGCCAGCAGCCACCTGAGGGAGCAAGGGTACATCCACTTT

d_call: TRBD1
cdr3_length: 15
v_call: TRBV6-6
clone_size: -
j_call: TRBJ1-3
cdr3_aa: CASSRTGESGNTIYF
cdr3_nt: TGTGCCAGCAGTCGGACAGGGGAGTCTGGAAACACCATATATTTT

d_call: -
cdr3_length: 13
v_call: TRBV7-9
clone_size: -
j_call: TRBJ1-5
cdr3_aa: CASSPQGVQPQHF
cdr3_nt: TGTGCCAGCAGCCCCCAGGGTGTGCAGCCCCAGCATTTT

d_call: TRBD1
cdr3_length: 13
v_call: TRBV7-2
clone_size: -
j_call: TRBJ1-2
cdr3_aa: CASSPRGSRGYTF
cdr3_nt: TGTGCCAGCAGCCCCAGGGGGTCACGAGGCTACACCTTC

d_call: -
cdr3_length: 15
v_call: TRBV7-8
clone_size: -
j_call: TRBJ2-7
cdr3_aa: CASSLTRSVAYEQYF
cdr3_nt: TGTGCCAGCAGCTTAACTAGATCGGTTGCCTACGAGCAGTACTTC

d_call: TRBD2
cdr3_length: 15
v_call: TRBV5-1
clone_size: -
j_call: TRBJ2-1
cdr3_aa: CASSLISGGINEQFF
cdr3_nt: TGCGCCAGCAGCTTGATTAGCGGGGGGATAAATGAGCAGTTCTTC

d_call: -
cdr3_length: 14
v_call: TRBV7-9
clone_size: -
j_call: TRBJ1-1
cdr3_aa: CASSPRAGRTEAFF
cdr3_nt: TGTGCCAGCAGCCCTCGGGCAGGGAGGACTGAAGCTTTCTTT

d_call: -
cdr3_length: 14
v_call: TRBV5-5
clone_size: -
j_call: TRBJ1-2
cdr3_aa: CASSLDPYATGYTF
cdr3_nt: TGTGCCAGCAGCTTGGACCCCTATGCGACAGGCTACACCTTC

d_call: -
cdr3_length: 15
v_call: TRBV5-1
clone_size: few
j_call: TRBJ1-1
cdr3_aa: CASSFSTGMGTEAFF
cdr3_nt: TGCGCCAGCAGCTTCTCTACAGGGATGGGCACTGAAGCTTTCTTT

d_call: -
cdr3_length: 14
v_call: TRBV6-5
clone_size: -
j_call: TRBJ2-4
cdr3_aa: CASTGILAKNIQYF
cdr3_nt: TGTGCCAGCACGGGAATACTAGCCAAAAACATTCAGTACTTC

d_call: -
cdr3_length: 13
v_call: TRBV7-2
clone_size: once
j_call: TRBJ1-1
cdr3_aa: CASSSTLSRQAFF
cdr3_nt: TGTGCCAGCAGCTCAACCCTTAGCCGACAGGCTTTCTTT

d_call: TRBD1
cdr3_length: 19
v_call: TRBV7-8
clone_size: -
j_call: TRBJ1-1
cdr3_aa: CASSDPSNRDRGGDTEAFF
cdr3_nt: TGTGCCAGCAGCGACCCCAGTAACCGGGACAGGGGGGGGGATACTGAAGCTTTCTTT

d_call: TRBD1
cdr3_length: 16
v_call: TRBV10-3
clone_size: -
j_call: TRBJ2-4
cdr3_aa: CAISESQGADQNIQYF
cdr3_nt: TGTGCCATCAGTGAGTCTCAGGGGGCTGATCAAAACATTCAGTACTTC

d_call: -
cdr3_length: 13
v_call: TRBV18
clone_size: -
j_call: TRBJ1-2
cdr3_aa: CASSPGFGDGYTF
cdr3_nt: TGTGCCAGCTCTCCCGGGTTCGGGGATGGCTACACCTTC

d_call: TRBD2
cdr3_length: 16
v_call: TRBV28
clone_size: once
j_call: TRBJ2-1
cdr3_aa: CASSSRTSGRFNEQFF
cdr3_nt: TGTGCCAGCAGTTCACGGACTAGCGGGAGATTCAATGAGCAGTTCTTC

d_call: -
cdr3_length: 15
v_call: TRBV6-6
clone_size: -
j_call: TRBJ2-7
cdr3_aa: CAIAPDGRYSYEQYF
cdr3_nt: TGTGCCATCGCCCCAGACGGGAGATACTCCTACGAGCAGTACTTC

d_call: -
cdr3_length: 15
v_call: TRBV7-2
clone_size: -
j_call: TRBJ1-1
cdr3_aa: CASSLIPGSNTEAFF
cdr3_nt: TGTGCCAGCAGTCTAATCCCCGGGAGCAACACTGAAGCTTTCTTT

d_call: TRBD1
cdr3_length: 14
v_call: TRBV7-9
clone_size: -
j_call: TRBJ1-1
cdr3_aa: CASSLAYRGTEAFF
cdr3_nt: TGTGCCAGCAGCTTAGCCTACAGGGGAACTGAAGCTTTCTTT

d_call: -
cdr3_length: 16
v_call: TRBV5-8
clone_size: -
j_call: TRBJ2-7
cdr3_aa: CASSLVSWTDLYEQYF
cdr3_nt: TGTGCCAGCAGCTTGGTCTCTTGGACAGACCTCTACGAGCAGTACTTC

d_call: TRBD1
cdr3_length: 17
v_call: TRBV6-2/TRBV6-3
clone_size: -
j_call: TRBJ1-5
cdr3_aa: CASSYYGQGLSNQPQHF
cdr3_nt: TGTGCCAGCAGTTACTACGGACAGGGGTTGAGCAATCAGCCCCAGCATTTT

d_call: -
cdr3_length: 12
v_call: TRBV6-4
clone_size: -
j_call: TRBJ1-2
cdr3_aa: CASSQGGLGYTF
cdr3_nt: TGTGCCAGCAGTCAAGGGGGTCTTGGCTACACCTTC

d_call: TRBD1
cdr3_length: 17
v_call: TRBV24-1
clone_size: -
j_call: TRBJ1-4
cdr3_aa: CATSDPLSDRGNEKLFF
cdr3_nt: TGTGCCACCAGTGATCCCCTATCGGACAGGGGCAATGAAAAACTGTTTTTT

d_call: -
cdr3_length: 15
v_call: TRBV4-1
clone_size: -
j_call: TRBJ1-5
cdr3_aa: CASGAYGLGNQPQHF
cdr3_nt: TGCGCCAGCGGCGCATACGGGTTAGGCAATCAGCCCCAGCATTTT

d_call: -
cdr3_length: 15
v_call: TRBV4-1
clone_size: -
j_call: TRBJ2-7
cdr3_aa: CASSQTVQRTYEQYF
cdr3_nt: TGCGCCAGCAGCCAGACAGTACAGCGAACCTACGAGCAGTACTTC

d_call: TRBD1
cdr3_length: 14
v_call: TRBV3-1/TRBV3-2
clone_size: once
j_call: TRBJ1-1
cdr3_aa: CASTRVTGGSEAFF
cdr3_nt: TGTGCCAGCACCCGCGTGACAGGGGGATCTGAAGCTTTCTTT

d_call: -
cdr3_length: 16
v_call: TRBV11-2
clone_size: few
j_call: TRBJ1-1
cdr3_aa: CASGPLQGFINTEAFF
cdr3_nt: TGTGCCAGCGGCCCTTTACAGGGTTTCATTAACACTGAAGCTTTCTTT

d_call: -
cdr3_length: 14
v_call: TRBV13
clone_size: few
j_call: TRBJ1-2
cdr3_aa: CASRYHRENYGYTF
cdr3_nt: TGTGCCAGCAGATACCACCGGGAGAACTATGGCTACACCTTC

d_call: -
cdr3_length: 13
v_call: TRBV10-3
clone_size: -
j_call: TRBJ2-7
cdr3_aa: CAISGSQSYEQYF
cdr3_nt: TGTGCCATCAGTGGTTCCCAATCCTACGAGCAGTACTTC

d_call: -
cdr3_length: 15
v_call: TRBV19
clone_size: -
j_call: TRBJ1-5
cdr3_aa: CASSTWRGGNQPQHF
cdr3_nt: TGTGCCAGTAGTACCTGGCGAGGCGGCAATCAGCCCCAGCATTTT

d_call: TRBD2
cdr3_length: 20
v_call: TRBV28
clone_size: -
j_call: TRBJ2-7
cdr3_aa: CASSSPAGTSGRRSSYEQYF
cdr3_nt: TGTGCCAGCAGTTCCCCTGCCGGGACTAGCGGGAGACGGAGCTCCTACGAGCAGTACTTC

d_call: -
cdr3_length: 14
v_call: TRBV18
clone_size: -
j_call: TRBJ2-7
cdr3_aa: CASSSSGGAYEQYF
cdr3_nt: TGTGCCAGCTCCTCCTCGGGGGGCGCCTACGAGCAGTACTTC

d_call: -
cdr3_length: 18
v_call: TRBV3-1/TRBV3-2
clone_size: -
j_call: TRBJ2-5
cdr3_aa: CASSQDYRVQILEETQYF
cdr3_nt: TGTGCCAGCAGCCAAGATTACAGGGTTCAAATCTTAGAAGAGACCCAGTACTTC

d_call: TRBD1
cdr3_length: 13
v_call: TRBV19
clone_size: -
j_call: TRBJ1-2
cdr3_aa: CASSPTGGGGYTF
cdr3_nt: TGTGCCAGTAGCCCGACAGGGGGCGGTGGCTACACCTTC

d_call: TRBD1
cdr3_length: 14
v_call: TRBV6-5
clone_size: -
j_call: TRBJ1-2
cdr3_aa: CASSKKGARYGYTF
cdr3_nt: TGTGCCAGCAGTAAAAAGGGGGCGCGTTATGGCTACACCTTC

d_call: -
cdr3_length: 16
v_call: TRBV7-9
clone_size: -
j_call: TRBJ2-7
cdr3_aa: CASSHFSGQFIYEQYF
cdr3_nt: TGTGCCAGCAGCCACTTTTCTGGACAGTTCATCTACGAGCAGTACTTC

d_call: -
cdr3_length: 15
v_call: TRBV5-1
clone_size: -
j_call: TRBJ1-1
cdr3_aa: CASSVPGNVNTEAFF
cdr3_nt: TGCGCCAGCAGCGTACCAGGGAACGTGAACACTGAAGCTTTCTTT

d_call: -
cdr3_length: 17
v_call: TRBV4-1
clone_size: -
j_call: TRBJ1-2
cdr3_aa: CASSQDSDTTGSYGYTF
cdr3_nt: TGCGCCAGCAGCCAAGATTCTGATACTACAGGCTCCTATGGCTACACCTTC

d_call: -
cdr3_length: 16
v_call: TRBV6-2/TRBV6-3
clone_size: -
j_call: TRBJ2-7
cdr3_aa: CASSYSTWDSHYEQYF
cdr3_nt: TGTGCCAGCAGTTACTCGACGTGGGACTCGCACTACGAGCAGTACTTC

d_call: -
cdr3_length: 16
v_call: TRBV9
clone_size: -
j_call: TRBJ1-6
cdr3_aa: CASTRGRGSYNSPLHF
cdr3_nt: TGTGCCAGCACCCGGGGGAGGGGCTCCTATAATTCACCCCTCCACTTT

d_call: -
cdr3_length: 12
v_call: TRBV7-9
clone_size: -
j_call: TRBJ1-2
cdr3_aa: CAVRGIRGGYTF
cdr3_nt: TGTGCCGTCAGGGGTATCAGAGGCGGCTACACCTTC

d_call: -
cdr3_length: 15
v_call: TRBV9
clone_size: -
j_call: TRBJ2-7
cdr3_aa: CASSVDRAGQYEQYF
cdr3_nt: TGTGCCAGCAGCGTAGACAGAGCGGGTCAATACGAGCAGTACTTC

d_call: TRBD1
cdr3_length: 13
v_call: TRBV28
clone_size: medium-sized
j_call: TRBJ1-1
cdr3_aa: CASSLTQGATAFF
cdr3_nt: TGTGCCAGCAGTTTAACGCAGGGGGCGACGGCTTTCTTT

d_call: TRBD1
cdr3_length: 16
v_call: TRBV5-4
clone_size: -
j_call: TRBJ2-4
cdr3_aa: CASSRGTGGPKNIQYF
cdr3_nt: TGTGCCAGCAGCCGAGGGACAGGGGGTCCTAAAAACATTCAGTACTTC

d_call: TRBD1
cdr3_length: 18
v_call: TRBV13
clone_size: -
j_call: TRBJ2-2
cdr3_aa: CASRAAGTGVRNTGELFF
cdr3_nt: TGTGCCAGCAGGGCAGCCGGGACAGGGGTGAGGAACACCGGGGAGCTGTTTTTT

d_call: TRBD1
cdr3_length: 15
v_call: TRBV28
clone_size: -
j_call: TRBJ2-7
cdr3_aa: CASRDRDRDYYEQYF
cdr3_nt: TGTGCCAGCAGGGACCGGGACAGAGATTACTACGAGCAGTACTTC

d_call: -
cdr3_length: 14
v_call: TRBV6-5
clone_size: few
j_call: TRBJ1-2
cdr3_aa: CASQAVFRDYGYTF
cdr3_nt: TGTGCCAGTCAGGCTGTATTTCGTGACTATGGCTACACCTTC

d_call: TRBD1
cdr3_length: 14
v_call: TRBV18
clone_size: few
j_call: TRBJ2-7
cdr3_aa: CASSRTGYFNEQYF
cdr3_nt: TGTGCCAGCTCACGGACAGGGTACTTTAACGAGCAGTACTTC

d_call: -
cdr3_length: 17
v_call: TRBV9
clone_size: -
j_call: TRBJ1-1
cdr3_aa: CASSVDAVGGFNTEAFF
cdr3_nt: TGTGCCAGCAGCGTAGACGCCGTGGGGGGATTTAACACTGAAGCTTTCTTT

d_call: -
cdr3_length: 15
v_call: TRBV28
clone_size: -
j_call: TRBJ2-7
cdr3_aa: CASSPGLGDPYEQYF
cdr3_nt: TGTGCCAGCAGTCCGGGGTTAGGCGATCCTTACGAGCAGTACTTC

d_call: -
cdr3_length: 11
v_call: TRBV23-1
clone_size: -
j_call: TRBJ1-5
cdr3_aa: CASSQSLSQHF
cdr3_nt: TGCGCCAGCAGTCAATCACTTTCCCAACATTTT

d_call: -
cdr3_length: 11
v_call: TRBV20-1
clone_size: -
j_call: TRBJ2-5
cdr3_aa: CSVGARETQYF
cdr3_nt: TGCAGTGTGGGGGCCCGGGAGACCCAGTACTTC